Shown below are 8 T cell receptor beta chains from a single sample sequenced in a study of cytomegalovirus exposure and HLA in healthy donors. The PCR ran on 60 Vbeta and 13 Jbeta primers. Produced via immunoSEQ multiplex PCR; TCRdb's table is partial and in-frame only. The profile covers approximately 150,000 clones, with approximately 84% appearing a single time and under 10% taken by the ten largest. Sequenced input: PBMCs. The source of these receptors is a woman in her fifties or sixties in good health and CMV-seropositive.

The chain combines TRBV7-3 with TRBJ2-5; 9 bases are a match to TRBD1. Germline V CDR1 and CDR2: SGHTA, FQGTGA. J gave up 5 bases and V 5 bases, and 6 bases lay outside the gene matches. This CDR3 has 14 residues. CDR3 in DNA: TGTGCCAGCAGCCCCGGGACAGGGTCGGAGACCCAGTACTTC. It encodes CASSPGTGSETQYF.

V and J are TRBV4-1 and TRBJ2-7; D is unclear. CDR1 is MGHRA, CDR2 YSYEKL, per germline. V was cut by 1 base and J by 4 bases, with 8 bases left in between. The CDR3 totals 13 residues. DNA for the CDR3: TGCGCCAGCAGCCAAGGCGTCGGTTACGAGCAGTACTTC. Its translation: CASSQGVGYEQYF.

The CDR3 protein is CASSLGRQGKSGANVLTF. DNA for the CDR3: TGTGCCAGCAGCCTAGGACGGCAGGGAAAATCTGGGGCCAACGTCCTGACTTTC. V and J are TRBV7-8 and TRBJ2-6; a possible D gene is TRBD1 (5 bases). CDR3 length: 18 amino acids. CDR1 is SGHVS and CDR2 is FQNEAQ in the germline V gene. Trimming left V 5 bases short and J 1 base short, with 18 bases between.

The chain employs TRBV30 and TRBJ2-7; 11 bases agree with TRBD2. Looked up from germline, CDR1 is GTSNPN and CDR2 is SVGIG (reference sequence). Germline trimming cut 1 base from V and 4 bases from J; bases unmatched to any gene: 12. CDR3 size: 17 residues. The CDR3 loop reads CAWSGRSTSGRMYEQYF. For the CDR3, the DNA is TGTGCCTGGAGTGGACGAAGTACTAGCGGGAGAATGTACGAGCAGTACTTC.

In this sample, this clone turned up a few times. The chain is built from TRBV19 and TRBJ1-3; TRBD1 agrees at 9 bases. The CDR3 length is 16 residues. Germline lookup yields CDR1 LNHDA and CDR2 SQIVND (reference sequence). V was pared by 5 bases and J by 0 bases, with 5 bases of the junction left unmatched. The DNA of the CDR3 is TGTGCCAGTAGTCCGGGACAGGGAAACTCTGGAAACACCATATATTTT. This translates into CASSPGQGNSGNTIYF.

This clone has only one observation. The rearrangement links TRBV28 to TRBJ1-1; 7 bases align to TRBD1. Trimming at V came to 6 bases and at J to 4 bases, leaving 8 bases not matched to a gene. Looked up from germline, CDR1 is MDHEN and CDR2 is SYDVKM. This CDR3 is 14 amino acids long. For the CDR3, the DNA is TGTGCCAGCAGCCTCAGGGGGGTAAGCACTGAAGCTTTCTTT. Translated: CASSLRGVSTEAFF.

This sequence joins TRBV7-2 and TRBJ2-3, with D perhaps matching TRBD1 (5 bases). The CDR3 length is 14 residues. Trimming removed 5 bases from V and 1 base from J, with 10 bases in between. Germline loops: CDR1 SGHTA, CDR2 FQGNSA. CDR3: CASSHTTGTDTQYF. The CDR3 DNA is TGTGCCAGCAGCCATACGACAGGCACAGATACGCAGTATTTT.

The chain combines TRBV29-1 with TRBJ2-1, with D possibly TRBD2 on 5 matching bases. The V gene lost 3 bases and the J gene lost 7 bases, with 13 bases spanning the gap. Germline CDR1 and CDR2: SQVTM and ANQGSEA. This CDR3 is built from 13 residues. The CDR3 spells CSVERRTGNEQFF. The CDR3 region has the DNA TGCAGCGTTGAGAGGAGGACCGGGAATGAGCAGTTCTTC.